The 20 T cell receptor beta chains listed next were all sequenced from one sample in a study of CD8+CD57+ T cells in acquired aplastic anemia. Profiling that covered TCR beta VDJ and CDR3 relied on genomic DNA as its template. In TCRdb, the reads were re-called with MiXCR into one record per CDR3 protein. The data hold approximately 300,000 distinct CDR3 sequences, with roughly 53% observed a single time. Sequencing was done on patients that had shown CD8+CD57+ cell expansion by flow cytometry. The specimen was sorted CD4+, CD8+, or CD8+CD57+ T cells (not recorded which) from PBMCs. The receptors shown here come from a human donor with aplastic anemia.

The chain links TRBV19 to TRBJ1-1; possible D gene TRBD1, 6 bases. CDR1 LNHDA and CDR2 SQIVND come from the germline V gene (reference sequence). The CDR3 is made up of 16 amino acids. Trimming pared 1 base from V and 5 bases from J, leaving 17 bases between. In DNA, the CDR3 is TGTGCCAGTAGTATAGTCACGGGGGCCACGAAGACTGAAGCTTTCTTT. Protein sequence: CASSIVTGATKTEAFF.

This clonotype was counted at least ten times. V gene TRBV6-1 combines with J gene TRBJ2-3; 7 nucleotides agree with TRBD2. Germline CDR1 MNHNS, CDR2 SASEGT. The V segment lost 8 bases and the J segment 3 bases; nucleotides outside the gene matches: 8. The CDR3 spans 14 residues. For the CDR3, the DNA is TGTGCCAGCGGGGCGGGGGTTGGGACAGATACGCAGTATTTT. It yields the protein CASGAGVGTDTQYF.

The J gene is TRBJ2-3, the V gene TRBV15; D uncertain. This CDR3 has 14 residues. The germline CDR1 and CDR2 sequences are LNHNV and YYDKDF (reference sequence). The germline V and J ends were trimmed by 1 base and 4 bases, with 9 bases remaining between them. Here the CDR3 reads CATSRVGIADTQYF. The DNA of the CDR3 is TGTGCCACCAGCAGAGTGGGTATCGCAGATACGCAGTATTTT.

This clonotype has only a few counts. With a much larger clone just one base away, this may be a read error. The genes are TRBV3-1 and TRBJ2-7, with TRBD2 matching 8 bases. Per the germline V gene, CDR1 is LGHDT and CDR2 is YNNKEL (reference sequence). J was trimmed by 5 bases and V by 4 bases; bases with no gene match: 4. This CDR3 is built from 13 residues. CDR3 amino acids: CASSRRGGNEQYF. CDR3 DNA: TGTGCCAGCAGCCGACGGGGGGGGAACGAGCAGTACTTC.

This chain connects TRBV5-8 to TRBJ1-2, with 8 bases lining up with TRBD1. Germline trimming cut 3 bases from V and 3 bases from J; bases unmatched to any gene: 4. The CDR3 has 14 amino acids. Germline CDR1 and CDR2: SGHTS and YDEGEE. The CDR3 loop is CASSSPGQDYGYTF. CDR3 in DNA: TGTGCCAGCAGCTCGCCGGGACAGGACTATGGCTACACCTTC. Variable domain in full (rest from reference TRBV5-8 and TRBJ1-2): EAGVTQSPTHLIKTRGQQATLRCSPISGHTSVYWYQQALGLGLQFLLWYDEGEERNRGNFPPRFSGRQFPNYSSELNVNALELEDSALYLCASSSPGQDYGYTFGSGTRLTVV.

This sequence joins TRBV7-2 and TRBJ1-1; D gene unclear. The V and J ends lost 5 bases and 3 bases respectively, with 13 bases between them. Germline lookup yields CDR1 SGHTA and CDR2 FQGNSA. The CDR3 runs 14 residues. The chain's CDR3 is CASSQDSKDTEAFF. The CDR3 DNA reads TGTGCCAGCAGCCAAGACTCGAAAGACACTGAAGCTTTCTTT. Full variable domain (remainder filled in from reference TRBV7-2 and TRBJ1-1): GAGVSQSPSNKVTEKGKDVELRCDPISGHTALYWYRQSLGQGLEFLIYFQGNSAPDKSGLPSDRFSAERTGGSVSTLTIQRTQQEDSAVYLCASSQDSKDTEAFFGQGTRLTVV.

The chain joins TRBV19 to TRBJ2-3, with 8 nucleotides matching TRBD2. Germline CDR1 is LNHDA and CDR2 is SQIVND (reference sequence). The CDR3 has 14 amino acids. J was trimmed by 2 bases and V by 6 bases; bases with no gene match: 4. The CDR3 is CASRLSGVTDTQYF. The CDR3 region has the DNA TGTGCCAGTAGACTTAGCGGGGTCACAGATACGCAGTATTTT.

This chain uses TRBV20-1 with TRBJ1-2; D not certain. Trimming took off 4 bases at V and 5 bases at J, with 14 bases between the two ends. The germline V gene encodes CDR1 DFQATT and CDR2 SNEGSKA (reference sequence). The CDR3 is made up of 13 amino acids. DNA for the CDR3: TGCAGTGCTATGCAGGACGGGAAATATGGCTACACCTTC. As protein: CSAMQDGKYGYTF.

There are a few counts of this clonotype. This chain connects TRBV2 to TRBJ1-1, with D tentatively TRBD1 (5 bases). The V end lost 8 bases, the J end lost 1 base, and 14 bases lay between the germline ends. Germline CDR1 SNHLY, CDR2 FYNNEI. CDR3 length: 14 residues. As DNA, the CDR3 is TGTGCCAGCCTTGCCGGACACCGGAACACTGAAGCTTTCTTT. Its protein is CASLAGHRNTEAFF.

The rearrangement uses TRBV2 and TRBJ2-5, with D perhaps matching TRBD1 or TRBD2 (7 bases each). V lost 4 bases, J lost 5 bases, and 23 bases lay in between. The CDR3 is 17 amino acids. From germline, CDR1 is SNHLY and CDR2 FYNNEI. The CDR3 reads CASSASQQGRRGETQYF. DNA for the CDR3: TGTGCCAGCAGTGCTAGCCAACAGGGGCGGCGGGGGGAGACCCAGTACTTC.

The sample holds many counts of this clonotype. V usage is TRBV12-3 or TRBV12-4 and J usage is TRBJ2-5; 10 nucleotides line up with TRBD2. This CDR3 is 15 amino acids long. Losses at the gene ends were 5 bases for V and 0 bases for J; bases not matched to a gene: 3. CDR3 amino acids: CASSRSGGNQETQYF. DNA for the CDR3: TGTGCCAGCAGTCGTAGCGGGGGGAACCAAGAGACCCAGTACTTC.

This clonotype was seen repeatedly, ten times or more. CDR3 sequence reads: CAIRGETQYF. CDR3 DNA sequence: TGTGCCATCCGGGGGGAGACCCAGTACTTC. The V gene is TRBV10-3, the J gene TRBJ2-5; a weak D match, TRBD2 (6 bases). The germline V gene has CDR1 ENHRY and CDR2 SYGVKD. Trimming stripped 8 bases from V and 5 bases from J, with 6 bases between. This CDR3 has 10 amino acids.

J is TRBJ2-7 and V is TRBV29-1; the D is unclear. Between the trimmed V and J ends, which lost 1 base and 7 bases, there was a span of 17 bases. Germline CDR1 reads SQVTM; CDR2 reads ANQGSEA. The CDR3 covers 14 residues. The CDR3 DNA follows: TGCAGCGTTGAAGGGGTCAGCCTGGGAAGGGAGCAGTACTTC. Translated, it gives CSVEGVSLGREQYF.

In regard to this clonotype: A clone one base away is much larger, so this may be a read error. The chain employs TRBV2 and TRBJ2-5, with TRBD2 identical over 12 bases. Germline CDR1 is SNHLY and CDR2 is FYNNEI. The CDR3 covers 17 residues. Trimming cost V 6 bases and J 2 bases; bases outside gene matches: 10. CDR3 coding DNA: TGTGCCAGCAGCCCGGGGGGGACTAGCGGGTCTCAAGAGACCCAGTACTTC. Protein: CASSPGGTSGSQETQYF.

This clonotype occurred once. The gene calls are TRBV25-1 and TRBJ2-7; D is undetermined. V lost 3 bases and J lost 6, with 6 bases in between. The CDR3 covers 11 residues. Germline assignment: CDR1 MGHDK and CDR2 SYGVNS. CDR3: CASSDGFEQYF. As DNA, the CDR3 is TGTGCCAGCAGTGACGGATTCGAGCAGTACTTC.

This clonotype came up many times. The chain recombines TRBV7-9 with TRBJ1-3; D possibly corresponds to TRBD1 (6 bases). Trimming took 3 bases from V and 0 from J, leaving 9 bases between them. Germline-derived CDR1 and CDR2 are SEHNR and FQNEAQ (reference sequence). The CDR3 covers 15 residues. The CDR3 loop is CASSLGAGSGNTIYF. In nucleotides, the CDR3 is TGTGCCAGCAGCTTGGGGGCCGGCTCTGGAAACACCATATATTTT.

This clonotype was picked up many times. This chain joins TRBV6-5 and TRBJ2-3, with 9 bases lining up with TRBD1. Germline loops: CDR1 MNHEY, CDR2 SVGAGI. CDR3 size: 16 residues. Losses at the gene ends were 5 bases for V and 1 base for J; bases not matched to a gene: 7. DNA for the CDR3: TGTGCCAGCAGTCTACAGGGGGCTTTCGGCACAGATACGCAGTATTTT. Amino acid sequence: CASSLQGAFGTDTQYF.

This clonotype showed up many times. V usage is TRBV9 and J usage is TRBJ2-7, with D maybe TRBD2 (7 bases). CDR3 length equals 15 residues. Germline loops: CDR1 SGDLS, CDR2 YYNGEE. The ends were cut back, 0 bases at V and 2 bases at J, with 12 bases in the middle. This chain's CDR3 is CASSVGSGDTYEQYF. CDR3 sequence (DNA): TGTGCCAGCAGCGTAGGAAGCGGGGACACCTACGAGCAGTACTTC.

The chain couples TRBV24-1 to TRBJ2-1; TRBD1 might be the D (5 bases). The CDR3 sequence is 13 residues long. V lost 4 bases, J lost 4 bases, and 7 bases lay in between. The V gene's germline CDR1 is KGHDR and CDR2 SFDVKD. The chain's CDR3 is CATSETAYNEQFF. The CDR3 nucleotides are TGTGCCACCAGTGAGACAGCTTACAATGAGCAGTTCTTC.

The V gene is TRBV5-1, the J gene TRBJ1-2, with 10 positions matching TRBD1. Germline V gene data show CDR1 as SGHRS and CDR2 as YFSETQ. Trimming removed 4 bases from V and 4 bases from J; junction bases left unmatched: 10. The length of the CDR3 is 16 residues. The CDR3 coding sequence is TGCGCCAGCAGCGACCAGACAGGGGGCCTTTCCTATGGCTACACCTTC. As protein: CASSDQTGGLSYGYTF.